Following are 23 T cell receptor beta chains from one sample sequenced in a study of T cell responses to AZD1222 COVID-19 vaccine. Some clones are missing from TCRdb's copy, which holds only in-frame ones; the method was immunoSEQ multiplex PCR. The table lists more than 85,000 clones, approximately 86% of them singletons, with about 7.7% in the top ten. Source: peripheral blood, taken on day 0 of AZD1222 vaccination. These TCRs come from an adult in good health.

The chain joins TRBV25-1 to TRBJ2-7; D is perhaps TRBD1 (6 bases). Germline-derived CDR1 and CDR2 are MGHDK and SYGVNS. Trimming took off 1 base at V and 2 bases at J, with 12 bases between the two ends. This CDR3 is 15 amino acids long. CDR3 nucleotide sequence: TGTGCCAGCAGTGAATGGAAAGGGGGTCCCTACGAGCAGTACTTC. Protein product: CASSEWKGGPYEQYF.

The gene calls are TRBV19 and TRBJ1-1; tentatively, D is TRBD1 (5 bases). From germline, CDR1 is LNHDA and CDR2 SQIVND (reference sequence). CDR3 length: 16 amino acids. Trimming left V 5 bases short and J 0 bases short, with 16 bases between. In DNA, the CDR3 is TGTGCCAGTAGTCGGGGGGTTATACGCATGAACACTGAAGCTTTCTTT. As protein: CASSRGVIRMNTEAFF.

The rearrangement joins TRBV2 to TRBJ2-5, with 8 bases aligning to TRBD1. Germline lookup yields CDR1 SNHLY and CDR2 FYNNEI. V dropped 6 bases and J dropped 5; count of bases not matched to a gene: 8. The CDR3 extends over 14 amino acids. DNA of the CDR3: TGTGCCAGCAGGGATCCGGACAGGGCGGAGACCCAGTACTTC. Translation: CASRDPDRAETQYF.

The gene calls are TRBV27 and TRBJ2-7, with D hard to call. Per germline, CDR1 MNHEY and CDR2 SMNVEV (reference sequence). CDR3 length: 14 residues. Trimming stripped 4 bases from V and 6 bases from J, with 16 bases between. The CDR3 region is CASSSLPGSGEQYF. The CDR3 DNA reads TGTGCCAGCAGTTCCCTCCCCGGTTCGGGCGAGCAGTACTTC.

The V gene is TRBV13, the J gene TRBJ2-1; 7 positions match TRBD2. V lost 5 bases to trimming and J lost 7 bases; unmatched junction nucleotides: 14. The CDR3 length is 16 residues. Looked up from germline, CDR1 is PRHDT and CDR2 is FYEKMQ (reference sequence). The CDR3 region is CASSPIASGVMNEQFF. The CDR3 region has the DNA TGTGCCAGCAGCCCTATTGCTAGCGGAGTAATGAATGAGCAGTTCTTC.

This chain connects TRBV7-3 to TRBJ2-7; D possibly corresponds to TRBD1 (8 bases). Germline V CDR1 and CDR2: SGHTA, FQGTGA. The CDR3 covers 18 residues. V shed 5 bases and J shed 6 bases, with 29 bases lying between them. The CDR3, as DNA: TGTGCCAGCAGCCCCGGGACAGGCCGAGGAGCGGGAATGGGCGAGCAGTACTTC. Translated, it gives CASSPGTGRGAGMGEQYF.

The chain has TRBV18 and TRBJ1-2; D not certain. CDR1 and CDR2 from the germline V gene are KGHSH and LQKENI. V gave up 6 bases and J gave up 3 bases, with 20 bases separating them. The CDR3 has 16 amino acids. CDR3 loop: CASSPSSPGRDYGYTF. As DNA, the CDR3 is TGTGCCAGCTCCCCCTCCTCGCCGGGTAGGGACTATGGCTACACCTTC.

J is TRBJ1-5 and V is TRBV10-3; TRBD1 matches at 9 bases. CDR3 length: 17 residues. Germline V gene data show CDR1 as ENHRY and CDR2 as SYGVKD. Trimming at V came to 0 bases and at J to 4 bases, leaving 7 bases not matched to a gene. The CDR3 is CAISESVTGGRNQPQHF. The CDR3 coding sequence is TGTGCCATCAGTGAGTCGGTGACAGGGGGAAGGAATCAGCCCCAGCATTTT.

V is TRBV20-1 and J is TRBJ1-3; D remains unclear. This CDR3 is 14 amino acids long. Germline-derived CDR1 and CDR2 are DFQATT and SNEGSKA (reference sequence). The V gene lost 3 bases and the J gene lost 0 bases, with 9 bases spanning the gap. The CDR3 reads CSASQYSSGNTIYF. CDR3 coding DNA: TGCAGTGCTAGTCAGTACTCCTCTGGAAACACCATATATTTT.

This chain uses TRBV2 with TRBJ1-2; D is unresolved. V lost 7 bases, J lost 4 bases, and 7 bases lay in between. The germline V gene has CDR1 SNHLY and CDR2 FYNNEI. The CDR3 consists of 11 residues. The CDR3 DNA reads as TGTGCCAGCAAGGCAGCCTATGGCTACACCTTC. This encodes CASKAAYGYTF.

The gene calls are TRBV6-1 and TRBJ2-7; no reliable D call. CDR1 is MNHNS and CDR2 is SASEGT in the germline V gene. This CDR3 is built from 13 residues. V was clipped by 2 bases and J by 3 bases, with 8 bases between them. The CDR3 nucleotides are TGTGCCAGCAGTGAACCTGGGGTCTACGAGCAGTACTTC. Translation gives CASSEPGVYEQYF.

The chain carries TRBV19 and TRBJ2-7; D gene ambiguous. Trimming stripped 7 bases from V and 2 bases from J, with 18 bases between. Germline V gene lookup returns CDR1 LNHDA and CDR2 SQIVND (reference sequence). There are 15 residues in the CDR3. The CDR3: CASMLTAFGTYEQYF. CDR3 bases: TGTGCCAGTATGTTGACGGCATTTGGGACCTACGAGCAGTACTTC.

This CDR3 reads CASSKVQGQGEQFF. The CDR3 nucleotides are TGTGCCAGCAGCAAAGTTCAGGGCCAAGGTGAGCAGTTCTTC. The chain joins TRBV21-1 to TRBJ2-1; the table's D call, TRBD1, was not checked against the DNA. TRBV21-1 corresponds to a pseudogene. The CDR3 totals 14 residues.

The rearrangement links TRBV4-1 to TRBJ1-4, with D uncertain. V lost 6 bases to trimming and J lost 0 bases, with 11 bases between them. The germline V gene encodes CDR1 MGHRA and CDR2 YSYEKL. This CDR3 is 15 amino acids long. The chain's CDR3 is CASRLHAATNEKLFF. DNA for the CDR3: TGCGCCAGCAGGCTACACGCTGCAACTAATGAAAAACTGTTTTTT.

The chain is built from TRBV6-6 and TRBJ2-1, with D unresolved. The V and J ends lost 10 bases and 2 bases respectively, with 15 bases between them. Per the germline V gene, CDR1 is MNHNY and CDR2 is SVGAGI (reference sequence). The CDR3 is made up of 14 amino acids. CDR3 amino acids: CATNVRATYNEQFF. As DNA, the CDR3 is TGTGCCACCAATGTACGGGCCACCTACAATGAGCAGTTCTTC.

V gene TRBV28 combines with J gene TRBJ1-1, with D tentatively TRBD1 (5 bases). The CDR3 loop spans 14 amino acids. Between the trimmed V and J ends, which lost 8 bases and 5 bases, there was a span of 18 bases. The germline gives CDR1 MDHEN, CDR2 SYDVKM. Here the CDR3 DNA reads TGTGCCAGCTTAAGGGGAGGCATGGGGACTGAAGCTTTCTTT. This codes for CASLRGGMGTEAFF.

The V gene is TRBV7-2, the J gene TRBJ2-3; 8 bases align to TRBD1. The CDR3 has 15 amino acids. Germline-derived CDR1 and CDR2 are SGHTA and FQGNSA. The junction had 2 bases not matched to a gene; V was cut back by 3 bases and J by 0 bases. This CDR3 reads CASSLDRESTDTQYF. The CDR3, as DNA: TGTGCCAGCAGCTTGGACAGGGAAAGCACAGATACGCAGTATTTT. The full variable domain, in which reference TRBV7-2 and TRBJ2-3 provide the parts outside the CDR3, is GAGVSQSPSNKVTEKGKDVELRCDPISGHTALYWYRQSLGQGLEFLIYFQGNSAPDKSGLPSDRFSAERTGGSVSTLTIQRTQQEDSAVYLCASSLDRESTDTQYFGPGTRLTVL.

This chain links TRBV24-1 with TRBJ1-2; 12 bases map to TRBD1. With V trimmed by 11 bases and J by 8 bases, 11 bases remained unmatched. The CDR3 sequence is 14 residues long. CDR1 is KGHDR and CDR2 is SFDVKD in the germline V gene. The CDR3 region is CAITPGQGAQGYTF. DNA of the CDR3: TGTGCCATTACACCGGGACAGGGGGCGCAAGGCTACACCTTC.

The CDR3 DNA reads TGTGCCAGCACCTCCCCCCTCGGACAGGGGGTTTACAATGAGCAGTTCTTC. Encoded protein: CASTSPLGQGVYNEQFF. The rearrangement joins TRBV28 to TRBJ2-1, with 10 bases aligning to TRBD1. The CDR3 is 17 residues long. The V gene's germline CDR1 is MDHEN and CDR2 SYDVKM. V was pared by 7 bases and J by 4 bases, with 13 bases of the junction left unmatched.

The CDR3 loop is CAISGFRQGKTDTQYF. The CDR3 coding sequence is TGTGCCATCAGTGGCTTCAGACAGGGGAAGACAGATACGCAGTATTTT. The chain links TRBV10-3 to TRBJ2-3; 8 nucleotides match TRBD1. The length of the CDR3 is 16 residues. Germline V lookup: CDR1 ENHRY, CDR2 SYGVKD. V trimming: 4 bases; J trimming: 3 bases; junction bases outside the gene matches: 9.

This clone has a handful of counts. DNA for the CDR3: TGTGCCAGCAGCGAACGACAGGGGGGAGAAAAACTGTTTTTT. Its protein product is CASSERQGGEKLFF. V usage is TRBV7-9 and J usage is TRBJ1-4; TRBD1 aligns across 9 bases. CDR3 length equals 14 residues. CDR1 SEHNR and CDR2 FQNEAQ come from the germline V gene (reference sequence). V shed 5 bases and J 8 bases; nucleotides not matched to a gene: 6.

This clone was detected once. The CDR3: CATSRGGAHGLNEKLFF. CDR3 coding DNA: TGTGCCACCAGCAGAGGGGGTGCGCATGGACTAAATGAAAAACTGTTTTTT. The chain carries TRBV15 and TRBJ1-4; D not resolved. Trimming removed 1 base at V and 5 bases at J, with 17 bases between. The CDR3 spans 17 residues. Germline values: CDR1 LNHNV, CDR2 YYDKDF (reference sequence). Supplemented by reference TRBV15 and TRBJ1-4, the full variable domain reads DAMVIQNPRYQVTQFGKPVTLSCSQTLNHNVMYWYQQKSSQAPKLLFHYYDKDFNNEADTPDNFQSRRPNTSFCFLDIRSPGLGDTAMYLCATSRGGAHGLNEKLFFGSGTQLSVL.

This rearrangement joins TRBV27 to TRBJ2-7, with D maybe TRBD1 (5 bases). In germline, CDR1 is MNHEY, CDR2 SMNVEV (reference sequence). The CDR3 is 17 amino acids. Deletions cut 6 bases from V and 0 bases from J, with 21 bases between. The CDR3 region is CASRSLFGQGDSYEQYF. CDR3 sequence (DNA): TGTGCCAGCAGATCATTGTTCGGGCAGGGCGACTCCTACGAGCAGTACTTC.